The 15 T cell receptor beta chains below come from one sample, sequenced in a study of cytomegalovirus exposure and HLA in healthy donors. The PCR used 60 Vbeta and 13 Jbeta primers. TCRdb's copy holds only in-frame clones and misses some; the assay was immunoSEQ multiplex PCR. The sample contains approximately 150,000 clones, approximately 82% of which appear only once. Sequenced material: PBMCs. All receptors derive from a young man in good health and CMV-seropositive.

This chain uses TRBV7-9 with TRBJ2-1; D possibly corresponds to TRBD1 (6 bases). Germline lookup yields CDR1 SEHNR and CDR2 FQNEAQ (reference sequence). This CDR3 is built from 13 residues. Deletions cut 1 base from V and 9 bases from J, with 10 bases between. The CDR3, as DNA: TGTGCCAGCAGCTTAGGTCCAGGGGTTGAGCAGTTCTTC. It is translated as CASSLGPGVEQFF. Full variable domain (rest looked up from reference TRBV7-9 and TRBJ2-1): DTGVSQNPRHKITKRGQNVTFRCDPISEHNRLYWYRQTLGQGPEFLTYFQNEAQLEKSRLLSDRFSAERPKGSFSTLEIQRTEQGDSAMYLCASSLGPGVEQFFGPGTRLTVL.

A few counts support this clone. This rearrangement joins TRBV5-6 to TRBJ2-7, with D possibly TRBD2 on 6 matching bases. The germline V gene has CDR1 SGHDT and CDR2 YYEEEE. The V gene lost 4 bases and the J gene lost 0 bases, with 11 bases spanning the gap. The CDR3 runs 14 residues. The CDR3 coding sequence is TGTGCCAGCAGCCGGGACTGGTACTCCTACGAGCAGTACTTC. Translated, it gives CASSRDWYSYEQYF.

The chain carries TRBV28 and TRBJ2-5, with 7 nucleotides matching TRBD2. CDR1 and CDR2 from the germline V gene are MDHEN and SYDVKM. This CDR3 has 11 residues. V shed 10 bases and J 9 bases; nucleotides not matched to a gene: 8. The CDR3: CATKIRGAQYF. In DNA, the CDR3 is TGTGCCACTAAAATCCGGGGGGCCCAGTACTTC.

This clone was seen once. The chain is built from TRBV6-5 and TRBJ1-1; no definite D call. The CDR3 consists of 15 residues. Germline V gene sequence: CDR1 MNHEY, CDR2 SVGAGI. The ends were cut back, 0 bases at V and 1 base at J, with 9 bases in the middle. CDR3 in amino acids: CASSYSDGRNTEAFF. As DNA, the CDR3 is TGTGCCAGCAGTTACTCCGACGGGAGGAACACTGAAGCTTTCTTT.

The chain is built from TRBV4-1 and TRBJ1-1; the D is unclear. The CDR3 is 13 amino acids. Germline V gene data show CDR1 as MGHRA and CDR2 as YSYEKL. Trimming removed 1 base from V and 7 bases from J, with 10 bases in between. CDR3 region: CASSQVSGIEAFF. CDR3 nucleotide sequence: TGCGCCAGCAGCCAAGTGTCGGGGATTGAAGCTTTCTTT.

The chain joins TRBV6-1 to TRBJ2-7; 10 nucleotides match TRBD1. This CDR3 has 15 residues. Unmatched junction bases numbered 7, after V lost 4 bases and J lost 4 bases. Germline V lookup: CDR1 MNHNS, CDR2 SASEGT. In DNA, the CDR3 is TGTGCCAGCAGTGCCGGACAGGGGGGCGCGTACGAGCAGTACTTC. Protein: CASSAGQGGAYEQYF.

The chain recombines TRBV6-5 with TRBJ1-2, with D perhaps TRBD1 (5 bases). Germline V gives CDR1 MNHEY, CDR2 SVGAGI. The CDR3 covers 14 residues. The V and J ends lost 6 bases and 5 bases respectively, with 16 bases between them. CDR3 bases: TGTGCCAGCAGCCAAGGACTTGGGGGGTATGGCTACACCTTC. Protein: CASSQGLGGYGYTF.

CDR3 bases: TGCGCCAGCAGCCAACAGGGACAGGGGGATTCTAATTCACCCCTCCACTTT. Its protein is CASSQQGQGDSNSPLHF. The chain links TRBV4-1 to TRBJ1-6; 11 bases fit TRBD1. The CDR3 loop spans 17 amino acids. The germline V gene encodes CDR1 MGHRA and CDR2 YSYEKL. V lost 2 bases and J lost 6; bases outside the gene matches: 6.

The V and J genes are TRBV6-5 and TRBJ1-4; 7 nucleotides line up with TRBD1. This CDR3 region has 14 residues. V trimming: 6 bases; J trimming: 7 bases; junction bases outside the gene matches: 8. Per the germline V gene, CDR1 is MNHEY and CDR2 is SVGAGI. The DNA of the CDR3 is TGTGCCAGCAGCCAAGGGGGCTCGGCTGAAAAACTGTTTTTT. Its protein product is CASSQGGSAEKLFF.

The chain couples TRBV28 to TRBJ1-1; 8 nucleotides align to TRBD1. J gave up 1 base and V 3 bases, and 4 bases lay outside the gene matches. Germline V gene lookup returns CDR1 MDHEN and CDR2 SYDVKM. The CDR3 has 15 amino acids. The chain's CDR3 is CASSFRGQGNTEAFF. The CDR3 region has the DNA TGTGCCAGCAGTTTCCGAGGACAGGGGAACACTGAAGCTTTCTTT.

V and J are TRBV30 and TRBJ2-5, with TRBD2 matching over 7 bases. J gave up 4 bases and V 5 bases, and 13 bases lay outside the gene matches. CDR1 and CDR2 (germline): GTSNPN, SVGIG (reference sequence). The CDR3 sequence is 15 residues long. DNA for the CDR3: TGTGCCTGGGCCGTAGGGAGGGTCATAGGAGAGACCCAGTACTTC. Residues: CAWAVGRVIGETQYF.

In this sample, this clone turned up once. The CDR3 is CASSGWRSSSYNEQFF. The CDR3 coding sequence is TGTGCCAGCAGTGGATGGAGGAGTAGCTCCTACAATGAGCAGTTCTTC. The V call is TRBV6-1, the J call TRBJ2-1; maybe TRBD2 (5 bases). This CDR3 region has 16 residues. The germline V and J ends were trimmed by 4 bases and 0 bases, with 13 bases remaining between them. The germline gives CDR1 MNHNS, CDR2 SASEGT.

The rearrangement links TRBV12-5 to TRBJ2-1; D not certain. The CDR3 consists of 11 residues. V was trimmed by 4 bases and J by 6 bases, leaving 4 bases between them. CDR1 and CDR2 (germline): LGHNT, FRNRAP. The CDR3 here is CASGSGNEQFF. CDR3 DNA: TGTGCTAGTGGTTCGGGCAATGAGCAGTTCTTC.

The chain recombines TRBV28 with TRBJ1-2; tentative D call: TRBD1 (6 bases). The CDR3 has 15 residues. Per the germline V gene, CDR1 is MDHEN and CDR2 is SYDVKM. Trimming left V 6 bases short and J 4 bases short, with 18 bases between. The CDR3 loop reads CASRQGPRKFYGYTF. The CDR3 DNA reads TGTGCCAGCAGACAGGGTCCCCGCAAATTCTATGGCTACACCTTC.

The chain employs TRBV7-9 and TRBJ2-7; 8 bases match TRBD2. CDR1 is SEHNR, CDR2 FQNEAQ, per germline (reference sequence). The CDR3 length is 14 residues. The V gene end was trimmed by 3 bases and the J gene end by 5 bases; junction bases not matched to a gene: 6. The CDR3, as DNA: TGTGCCAGCAGCTTGGGACTAGACGGCAACGAGCAGTACTTC. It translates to CASSLGLDGNEQYF.